Sequencing of this TCR beta chain was carried out in a study of tumor-infiltrating lymphocytes in primary liver carcinoma. Study-level points and caveats: Tumor-adjacent and tumor-blood pairs shared a smaller degree of overlap than tumor region pairs.

Starting material for RNA and DNA co-extraction consisted of roughly 17-31 mg of unsorted bulk tissue. Patients underwent surgical resection for primary liver carcinoma. Germline values: CDR1 SQVTM, CDR2 ANQGSEA. This CDR3 has 10 residues. As for this clonotype: Antigen: not known.

Production of TCR beta cDNA used roughly 0.55 ug total RNA together with a constant-region primer. Employing slightly modified ARM-PCR, three nested multiplex PCR rounds were run, and these gave rise to the TCR beta libraries. The study ran its first two PCR rounds for nine to ten cycles each, using TRBV1-TRBV30 forward primers and a C-beta reverse primer. One entry per CDR3 protein, called by TCRdb with MiXCR from the multiplex PCR reads. The sample lists around 50,000 distinct CDR3 sequences, about 80% occurring once. What was sequenced was liver tumor tissue from sampling region 3. The subset is: tumor region T3, left-lateral pole. The chain recombines TRBV29-1 with TRBJ1-1, with 7 bases lining up with TRBD1. This receptor was obtained from a man aged 40-55 years with primary liver carcinoma and hepatitis B virus infection. CDR3 DNA sequence: TGCAATGTTACGACAGGGGAAGCTTTCTTT. Protein: CNVTTGEAFF.